These T cell receptor beta chains were read from a single sample in a study of cytomegalovirus exposure and HLA in healthy donors. Profiled with immunoSEQ multiplex PCR; TCRdb holds only in-frame clones, not every one. The sample holds some 120,000 clones, approximately 94% seen once. Specimen: PBMCs. The receptors come from a woman aged 18-29 years in good health and CMV-seronegative. The CDR3 runs from the conserved cysteine through the conserved F or W. Fields, in order: CDR3 length, clone size, J gene, V gene, D gene, CDR3 DNA, CDR3 protein. A D gene is named only where the DNA matches it firmly. Size tells how often a clone was seen (once, few, many) or the class of an expanded clone, and some rows leave it out.

14	-	TRBJ2-5	TRBV7-8	-	TGTGCCAGCAGCTTTCCCGGGGGATGGGAGACCCAGTACTTC	CASSFPGGWETQYF
12	once	TRBJ1-5	TRBV6-6	-	TGTGCCAGCAGTTACTCCAGTCAGCCCCAGCATTTT	CASSYSSQPQHF
14	-	TRBJ2-3	TRBV28	-	TGTGCCAGCAGTAGACAATATTCCACAGATACGCAGTATTTT	CASSRQYSTDTQYF
20	-	TRBJ2-1	TRBV28	TRBD2	TGTGCCAGCAGTTTATTCGGACTAGCGGGCTCGAGGGGAACCGACAATGAGCAGTTCTTC	CASSLFGLAGSRGTDNEQFF
16	-	TRBJ1-1	TRBV7-9	TRBD1	TGTGCCAGCAGCATAACCCGGGACAGGGTAGGCACTGAAGCTTTCTTT	CASSITRDRVGTEAFF
12	-	TRBJ1-5	TRBV28	-	TGTGCCAGCATGACCAGGGATCAGCCCCAGCATTTT	CASMTRDQPQHF
13	-	TRBJ1-4	TRBV28	TRBD1	TGTGCCAGCAGTTCCACAACCGGGACAGTACTGTTTTTT	CASSSTTGTVLFF
15	once	TRBJ2-7	TRBV6-6	TRBD1	TGTGCCAGCAGTGCCGGACAGGGTACCTCCTACGAGCAGTACTTC	CASSAGQGTSYEQYF
14	-	TRBJ2-7	TRBV27	TRBD2	TGTGCCAGCAGCCCGGGCGGGGGGGGCTACGAGCAGTACTTC	CASSPGGGGYEQYF
14	-	TRBJ1-1	TRBV19	TRBD1	TGTGCCACCGGACAGGAGAGACGGAGCACTGAAGCTTTCTTT	CATGQERRSTEAFF
14	once	TRBJ2-7	TRBV5-1	-	TGCGCCAGCAGCCTCCCCGGGGGGCCGGACGAGCAGTACTTC	CASSLPGGPDEQYF
13	-	TRBJ2-7	TRBV5-1	TRBD1	TGCGCCAGCAGTTCAGGACAGGGCTACGAGCAGTACTTC	CASSSGQGYEQYF
19	-	TRBJ2-2	TRBV4-2	TRBD2	TGTGCCAGCAGCCAAGAAGGGAGCAGCGGGGGCAGGAACACCGGGGAGCTGTTTTTT	CASSQEGSSGGRNTGELFF
15	-	TRBJ2-2	TRBV5-6	TRBD2	TGTGCCAGCAGCTCGACTAGCGGGAACACCGGGGAGCTGTTTTTT	CASSSTSGNTGELFF
15	once	TRBJ2-7	TRBV2	TRBD2	TGTGCCAGCGATGGTAGCGGGGGCACCTCCTACGAGCAGTACTTC	CASDGSGGTSYEQYF
14	once	TRBJ1-2	TRBV29-1	TRBD1	TGCAGCGTTGAAGACCGAGGACAGGGAGATGGCTACACCTTC	CSVEDRGQGDGYTF
15	-	TRBJ2-7	TRBV9	-	TGTGCCAGCAGCGTAGACATCGACTGGTCCTACGAGCAGTACTTC	CASSVDIDWSYEQYF
12	-	TRBJ2-7	TRBV9	-	TGTGCCAGCAGCCCACGCCCGAGTGAGCAGTACTTC	CASSPRPSEQYF
15	-	TRBJ2-1	TRBV9	TRBD2	TGTGCCAGCAGCGTTAGCGGGGGGGCCCGCAATGAGCAGTTCTTC	CASSVSGGARNEQFF
14	-	TRBJ1-1	TRBV5-4	TRBD1	TGTGCCAGCAGCTTGGAGGGGGCGCGGACTGAAGCTTTCTTT	CASSLEGARTEAFF
16	-	TRBJ2-3	TRBV27	-	TGTGCCAGCAGCCGGTGGCGGGATTACGGCACAGATACGCAGTATTTT	CASSRWRDYGTDTQYF
14	-	TRBJ1-2	TRBV5-1	-	TGCGCCAGCAGCCCCCGAGAGGGTTTGATGGGCTACACCTTC	CASSPREGLMGYTF
15	-	TRBJ2-1	TRBV6-1	-	TGTGCCAGCAGTGTTAGCGGCTTCCGGTGGAATGAGCAGTTCTTC	CASSVSGFRWNEQFF
13	-	TRBJ2-2	TRBV28	-	TGTGCCAGCAGTTTGGTAGCGCACGGGGAGCTGTTTTTT	CASSLVAHGELFF
14	-	TRBJ2-3	TRBV7-2	-	TGTGCCAGCAGCTTAGGACTACCTCCGAATACGCAGTATTTT	CASSLGLPPNTQYF